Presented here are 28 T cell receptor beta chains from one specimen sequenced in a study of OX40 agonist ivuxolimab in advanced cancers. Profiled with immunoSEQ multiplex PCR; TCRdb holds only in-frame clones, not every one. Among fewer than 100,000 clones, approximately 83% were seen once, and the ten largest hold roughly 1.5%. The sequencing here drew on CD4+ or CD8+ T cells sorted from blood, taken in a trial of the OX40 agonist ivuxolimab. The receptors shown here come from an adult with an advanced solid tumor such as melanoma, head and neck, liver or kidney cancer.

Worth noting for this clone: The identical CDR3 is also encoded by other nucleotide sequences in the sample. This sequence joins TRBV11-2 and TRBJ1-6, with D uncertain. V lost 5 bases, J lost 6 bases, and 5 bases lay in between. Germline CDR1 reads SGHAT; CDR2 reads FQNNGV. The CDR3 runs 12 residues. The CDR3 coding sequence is TGTGCCAGCAGCCTGGGTAATTCACCCCTCCACTTT. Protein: CASSLGNSPLHF.

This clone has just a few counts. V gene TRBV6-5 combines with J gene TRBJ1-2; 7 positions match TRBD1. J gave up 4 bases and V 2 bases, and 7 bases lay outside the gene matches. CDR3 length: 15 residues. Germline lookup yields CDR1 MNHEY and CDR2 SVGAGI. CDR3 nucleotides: TGTGCCAGCAGTTACAACAGGGGCGCGGGCTATGGCTACACCTTC. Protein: CASSYNRGAGYGYTF.

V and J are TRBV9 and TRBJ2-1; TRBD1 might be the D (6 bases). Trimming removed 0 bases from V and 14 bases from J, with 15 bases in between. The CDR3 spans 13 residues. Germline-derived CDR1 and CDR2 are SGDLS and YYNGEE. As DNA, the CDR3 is TGTGCCAGCAGCGTAGAGGGACACTCAAAGGAGTTCTTC. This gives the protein CASSVEGHSKEFF. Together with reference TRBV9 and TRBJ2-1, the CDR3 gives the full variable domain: DSGVTQTPKHLITATGQRVTLRCSPRSGDLSVYWYQQSLDQGLQFLIQYYNGEERAKGNILERFSAQQFPDLHSELNLSSLELGDSALYFCASSVEGHSKEFFGPGTRLTVL.

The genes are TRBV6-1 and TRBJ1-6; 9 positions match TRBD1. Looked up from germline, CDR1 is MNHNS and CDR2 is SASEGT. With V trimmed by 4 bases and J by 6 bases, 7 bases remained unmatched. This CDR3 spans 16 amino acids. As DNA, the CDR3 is TGTGCCAGCAGTGTCGACCGGGACAGGGTTAATTCACCCCTCCACTTT. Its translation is CASSVDRDRVNSPLHF.

The CDR3 sequence: CASSSAQETQYF. DNA for the CDR3: TGTGCCAGCAGTTCCGCTCAAGAGACCCAGTACTTC. V and J are TRBV27 and TRBJ2-5; D not certain. CDR1 and CDR2 (germline): MNHEY, SMNVEV (reference sequence). The V and J ends lost 4 bases and 2 bases respectively, with 5 bases between them. The CDR3 has 12 amino acids.

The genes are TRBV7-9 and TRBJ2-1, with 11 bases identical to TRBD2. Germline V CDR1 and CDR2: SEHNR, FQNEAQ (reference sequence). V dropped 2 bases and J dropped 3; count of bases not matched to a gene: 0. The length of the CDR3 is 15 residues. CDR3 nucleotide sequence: TGTGCCAGCAGCTTACTAGCGGGAGGCTACAATGAGCAGTTCTTC. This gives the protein CASSLLAGGYNEQFF.

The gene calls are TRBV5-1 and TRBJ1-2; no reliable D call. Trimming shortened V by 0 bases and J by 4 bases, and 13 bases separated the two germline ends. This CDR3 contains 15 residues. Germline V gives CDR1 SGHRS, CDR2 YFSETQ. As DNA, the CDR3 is TGCGCCAGCAGCTTGGTGGGCAATGATCTCTATGGCTACACCTTC. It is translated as CASSLVGNDLYGYTF.

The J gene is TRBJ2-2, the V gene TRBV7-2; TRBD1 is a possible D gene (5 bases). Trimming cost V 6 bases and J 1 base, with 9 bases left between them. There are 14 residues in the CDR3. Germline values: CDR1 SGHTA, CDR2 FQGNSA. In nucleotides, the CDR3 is TGTGCCAGCAGATCCGACAGGAACACCGGGGAGCTGTTTTTT. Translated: CASRSDRNTGELFF.

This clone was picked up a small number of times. CDR3 protein: CASSLGRGTEAFF. CDR3 nucleotides: TGTGCCAGCAGCTTGGGCAGGGGGACTGAAGCTTTCTTT. V is TRBV5-6 and J is TRBJ1-1; 7 positions agree with TRBD1. CDR3 size: 13 residues. The germline V gene encodes CDR1 SGHDT and CDR2 YYEEEE. The ends lost 0 bases at V and 5 bases at J; junction bases unmatched: 1. Full variable domain (rest looked up from reference TRBV5-6 and TRBJ1-1): DAGVTQSPTHLIKTRGQQVTLRCSPKSGHDTVSWYQQALGQGPQFIFQYYEEEERQRGNFPDRFSGHQFPNYSSELNVNALLLGDSALYLCASSLGRGTEAFFGQGTRLTVV.

The CDR3 here is CASSLGRLLTGELFF. As DNA, the CDR3 is TGTGCCAGCAGCCTGGGACGACTCCTGACCGGGGAGCTGTTTTTT. This chain connects TRBV11-2 to TRBJ2-2; D may be TRBD1 or TRBD2 (5 bases each). CDR1 is SGHAT, CDR2 FQNNGV, per germline. This CDR3 contains 15 residues. Trimming pared 5 bases from V and 5 bases from J, leaving 15 bases between.

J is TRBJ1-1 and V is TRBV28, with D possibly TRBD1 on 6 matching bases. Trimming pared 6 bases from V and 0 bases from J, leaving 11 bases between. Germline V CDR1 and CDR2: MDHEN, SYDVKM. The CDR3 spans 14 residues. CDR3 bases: TGTGCCAGCAGCCTTGGACAGATGAACACTGAAGCTTTCTTT. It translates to CASSLGQMNTEAFF.

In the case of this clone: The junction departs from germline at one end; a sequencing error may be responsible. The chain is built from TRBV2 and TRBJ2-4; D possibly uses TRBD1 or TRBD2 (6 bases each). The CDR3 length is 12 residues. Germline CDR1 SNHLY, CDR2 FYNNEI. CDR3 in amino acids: CASKGGGLDPHF. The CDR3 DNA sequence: TGTGCCAGCAAGGGGGGTGGATTGGACCCTCACTTC.

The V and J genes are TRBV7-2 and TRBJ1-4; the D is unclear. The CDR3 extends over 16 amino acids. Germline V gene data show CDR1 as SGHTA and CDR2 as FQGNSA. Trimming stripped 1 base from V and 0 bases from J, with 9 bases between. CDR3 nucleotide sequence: TGTGCCAGCAGCTTAGTGGGCACCTCAACTAATGAAAAACTGTTTTTT. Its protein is CASSLVGTSTNEKLFF.

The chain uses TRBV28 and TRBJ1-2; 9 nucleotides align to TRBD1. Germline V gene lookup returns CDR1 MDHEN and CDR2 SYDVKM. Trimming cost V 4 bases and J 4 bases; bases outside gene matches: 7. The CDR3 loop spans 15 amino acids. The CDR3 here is CASSYTTGGIYGYTF. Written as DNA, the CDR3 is TGTGCCAGCAGTTACACGACAGGGGGGATCTATGGCTACACCTTC.

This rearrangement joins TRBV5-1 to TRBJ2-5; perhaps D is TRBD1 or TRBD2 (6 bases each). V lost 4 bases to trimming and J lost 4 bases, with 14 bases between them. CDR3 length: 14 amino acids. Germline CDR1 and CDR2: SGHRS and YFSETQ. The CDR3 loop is CASSMGTGAETQYF. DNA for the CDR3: TGCGCCAGCAGCATGGGGACGGGGGCAGAGACCCAGTACTTC.

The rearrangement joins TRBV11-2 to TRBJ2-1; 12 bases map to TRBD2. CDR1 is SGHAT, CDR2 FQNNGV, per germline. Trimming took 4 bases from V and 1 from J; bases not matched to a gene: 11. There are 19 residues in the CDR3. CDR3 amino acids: CASSSPGLAGPRSYNEQFF. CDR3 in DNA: TGTGCCAGCAGCTCTCCGGGACTAGCGGGTCCCCGGTCCTACAATGAGCAGTTCTTC.

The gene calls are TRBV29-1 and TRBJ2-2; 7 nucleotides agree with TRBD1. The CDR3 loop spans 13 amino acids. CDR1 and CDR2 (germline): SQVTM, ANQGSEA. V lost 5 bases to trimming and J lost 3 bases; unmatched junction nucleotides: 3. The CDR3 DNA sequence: TGCAGCGTTACCGGGACAGACACCGGGGAGCTGTTTTTT. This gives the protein CSVTGTDTGELFF.

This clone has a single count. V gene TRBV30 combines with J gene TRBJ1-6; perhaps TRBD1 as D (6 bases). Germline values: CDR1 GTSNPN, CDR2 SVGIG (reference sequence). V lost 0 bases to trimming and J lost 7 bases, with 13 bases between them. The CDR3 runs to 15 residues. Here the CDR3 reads CAWSVQGKRNSPLHF. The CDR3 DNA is TGTGCCTGGAGTGTGCAGGGGAAGAGGAATTCACCCCTCCACTTT.

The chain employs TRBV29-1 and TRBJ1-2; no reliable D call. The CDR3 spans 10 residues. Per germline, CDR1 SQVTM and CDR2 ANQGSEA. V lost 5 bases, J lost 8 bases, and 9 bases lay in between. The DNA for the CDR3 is TGCAGCGTTTTCATTGACGGCTACACCTTC. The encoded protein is CSVFIDGYTF.

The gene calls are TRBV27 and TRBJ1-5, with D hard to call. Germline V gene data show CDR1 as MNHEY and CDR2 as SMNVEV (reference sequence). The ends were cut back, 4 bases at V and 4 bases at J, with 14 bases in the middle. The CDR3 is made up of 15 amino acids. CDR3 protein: CASSSTAAGNQPQHF. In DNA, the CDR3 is TGTGCCAGCAGTTCCACGGCGGCCGGTAATCAGCCCCAGCATTTT.

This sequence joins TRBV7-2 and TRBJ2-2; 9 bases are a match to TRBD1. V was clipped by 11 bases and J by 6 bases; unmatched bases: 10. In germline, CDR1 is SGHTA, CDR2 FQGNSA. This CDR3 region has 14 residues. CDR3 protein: CAHGTGSVAGELFF. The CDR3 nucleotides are TGTGCCCATGGGACAGGGTCGGTGGCCGGGGAGCTGTTTTTT. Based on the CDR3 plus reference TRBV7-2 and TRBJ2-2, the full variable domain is GAGVSQSPSNKVTEKGKDVELRCDPISGHTALYWYRQSLGQGLEFLIYFQGNSAPDKSGLPSDRFSAERTGGSVSTLTIQRTQQEDSAVYLCAHGTGSVAGELFFGEGSRLTVL.

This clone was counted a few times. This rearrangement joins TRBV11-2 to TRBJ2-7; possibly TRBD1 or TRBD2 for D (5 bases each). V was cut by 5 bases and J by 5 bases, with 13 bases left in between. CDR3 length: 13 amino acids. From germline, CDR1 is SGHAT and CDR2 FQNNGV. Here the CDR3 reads CASSIGTVNEQYF. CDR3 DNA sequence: TGTGCCAGCAGCATCGGGACGGTAAACGAGCAGTACTTC.

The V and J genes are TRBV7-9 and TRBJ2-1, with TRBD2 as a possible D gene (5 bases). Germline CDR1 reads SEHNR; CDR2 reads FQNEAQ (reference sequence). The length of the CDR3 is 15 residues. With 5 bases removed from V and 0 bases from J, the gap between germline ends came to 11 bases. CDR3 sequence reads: CASSKSGSSYNEQFF. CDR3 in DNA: TGTGCCAGCAGCAAAAGCGGTAGCTCCTACAATGAGCAGTTCTTC.

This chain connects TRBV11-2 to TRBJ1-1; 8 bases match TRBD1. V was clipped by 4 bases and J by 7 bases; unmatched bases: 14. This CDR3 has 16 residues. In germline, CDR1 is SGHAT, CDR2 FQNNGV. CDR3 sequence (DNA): TGTGCCAGCAGCTCAGCAAGGACAGGGCGGTCGAGTGAAGCTTTCTTT. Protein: CASSSARTGRSSEAFF.

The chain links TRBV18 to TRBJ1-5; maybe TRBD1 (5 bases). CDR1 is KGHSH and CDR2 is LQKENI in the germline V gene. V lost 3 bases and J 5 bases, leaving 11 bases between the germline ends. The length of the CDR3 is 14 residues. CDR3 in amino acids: CASSPGRGDQPQHF. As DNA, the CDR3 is TGTGCCAGCTCACCTGGAAGGGGTGATCAGCCCCAGCATTTT. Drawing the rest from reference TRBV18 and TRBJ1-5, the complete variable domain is NAGVMQNPRHLVRRRGQEARLRCSPMKGHSHVYWYRQLPEEGLKFMVYLQKENIIDESGMPKERFSAEFPKEGPSILRIQQVVRGDSAAYFCASSPGRGDQPQHFGDGTRLSIL.

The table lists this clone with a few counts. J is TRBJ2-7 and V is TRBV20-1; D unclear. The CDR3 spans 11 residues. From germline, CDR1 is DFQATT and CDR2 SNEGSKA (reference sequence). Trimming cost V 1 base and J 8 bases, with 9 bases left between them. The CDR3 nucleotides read TGCAGTGCTAGAGCCGATACGAAGCAGTACTTC. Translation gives CSARADTKQYF.

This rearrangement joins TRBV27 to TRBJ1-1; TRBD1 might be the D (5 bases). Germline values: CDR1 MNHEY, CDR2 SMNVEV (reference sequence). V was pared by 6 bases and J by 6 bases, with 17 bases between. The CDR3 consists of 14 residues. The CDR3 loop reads CASSRRGGEAEAFF. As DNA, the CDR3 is TGTGCCAGCAGCCGTAGAGGAGGGGAGGCTGAAGCTTTCTTT.

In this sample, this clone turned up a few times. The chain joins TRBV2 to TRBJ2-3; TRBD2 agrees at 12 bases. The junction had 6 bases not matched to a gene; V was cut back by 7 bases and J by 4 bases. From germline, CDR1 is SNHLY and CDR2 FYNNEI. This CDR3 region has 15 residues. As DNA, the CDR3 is TGTGCCAGCAACGAACTAGCGGGGGGCTCAGATACGCAGTATTTT. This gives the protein CASNELAGGSDTQYF.